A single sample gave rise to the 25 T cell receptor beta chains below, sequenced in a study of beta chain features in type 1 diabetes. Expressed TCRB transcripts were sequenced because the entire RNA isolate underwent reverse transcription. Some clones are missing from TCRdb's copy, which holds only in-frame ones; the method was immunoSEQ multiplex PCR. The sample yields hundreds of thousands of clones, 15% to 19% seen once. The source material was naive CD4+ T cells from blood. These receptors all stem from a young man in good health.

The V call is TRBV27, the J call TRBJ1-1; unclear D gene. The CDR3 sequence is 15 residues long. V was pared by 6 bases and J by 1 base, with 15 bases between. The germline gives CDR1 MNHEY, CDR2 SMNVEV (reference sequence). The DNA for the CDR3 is TGTGCCAGCAGCGTTAGCAGAACGACGAACACTGAAGCTTTCTTT. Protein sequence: CASSVSRTTNTEAFF.

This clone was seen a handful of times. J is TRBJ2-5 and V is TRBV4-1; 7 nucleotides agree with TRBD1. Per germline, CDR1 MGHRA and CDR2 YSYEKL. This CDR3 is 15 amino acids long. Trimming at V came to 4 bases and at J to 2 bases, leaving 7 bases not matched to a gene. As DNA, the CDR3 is TGCGCCAGCAGCCTATCGGACAGGTCACAAGAGACCCAGTACTTC. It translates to CASSLSDRSQETQYF.

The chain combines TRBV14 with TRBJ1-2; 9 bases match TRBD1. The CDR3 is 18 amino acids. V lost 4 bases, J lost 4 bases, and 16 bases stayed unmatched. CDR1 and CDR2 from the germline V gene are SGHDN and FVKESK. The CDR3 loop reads CASSLRVPGQGSGYGYTF. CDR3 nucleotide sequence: TGTGCCAGCAGCCTCCGTGTCCCGGGACAGGGATCAGGCTATGGCTACACCTTC.

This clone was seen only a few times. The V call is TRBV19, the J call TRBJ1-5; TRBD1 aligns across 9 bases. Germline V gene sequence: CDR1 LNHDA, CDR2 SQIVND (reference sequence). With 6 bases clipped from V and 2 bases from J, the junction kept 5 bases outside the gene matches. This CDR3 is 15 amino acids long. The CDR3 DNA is TGTGCCAGTAGCGACGGGACAGGGCGCAATCAGCCCCAGCATTTT. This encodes CASSDGTGRNQPQHF.

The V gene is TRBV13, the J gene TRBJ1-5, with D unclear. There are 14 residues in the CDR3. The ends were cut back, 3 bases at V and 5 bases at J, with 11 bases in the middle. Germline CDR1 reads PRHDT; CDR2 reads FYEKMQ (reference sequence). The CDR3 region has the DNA TGTGCCAGCAGCTTCGGGTCGGCCCATCAGCCCCAGCATTTT. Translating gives CASSFGSAHQPQHF.

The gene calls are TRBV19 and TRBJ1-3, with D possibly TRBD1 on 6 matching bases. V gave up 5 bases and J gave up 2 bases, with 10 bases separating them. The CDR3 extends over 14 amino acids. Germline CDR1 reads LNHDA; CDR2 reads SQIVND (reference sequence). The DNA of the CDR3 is TGTGCCAGTAGTCACCGGACAGCTGGAAACACCATATATTTT. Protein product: CASSHRTAGNTIYF.

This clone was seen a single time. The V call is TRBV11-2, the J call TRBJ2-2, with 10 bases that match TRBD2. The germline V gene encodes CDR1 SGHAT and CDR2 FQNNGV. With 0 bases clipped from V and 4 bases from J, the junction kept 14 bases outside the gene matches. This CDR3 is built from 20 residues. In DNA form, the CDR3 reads TGTGCCAGCAGCTTAGACCCCCTCTTAAGCGGGAGGGCCGCCACCGGGGAGCTGTTTTTT. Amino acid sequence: CASSLDPLLSGRAATGELFF. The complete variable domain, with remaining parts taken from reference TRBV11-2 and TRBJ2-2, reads EAGVAQSPRYKIIEKRQSVAFWCNPISGHATLYWYQQILGQGPKLLIQFQNNGVVDDSQLPKDRFSAERLKGVDSTLKIQPAKLEDSAVYLCASSLDPLLSGRAATGELFFGEGSRLTVL.

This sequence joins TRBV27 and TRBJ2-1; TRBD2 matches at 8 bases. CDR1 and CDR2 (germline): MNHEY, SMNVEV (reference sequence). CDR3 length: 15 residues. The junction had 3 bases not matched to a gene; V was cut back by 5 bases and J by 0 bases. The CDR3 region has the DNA TGTGCCAGCAGTGGTAGCGGGGCCTCCTACAATGAGCAGTTCTTC. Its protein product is CASSGSGASYNEQFF.

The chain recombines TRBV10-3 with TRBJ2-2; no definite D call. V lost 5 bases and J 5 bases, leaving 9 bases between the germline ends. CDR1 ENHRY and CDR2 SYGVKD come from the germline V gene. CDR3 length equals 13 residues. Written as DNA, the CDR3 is TGTGCCATCAGTATTAGGGATACCGGGGAGCTGTTTTTT. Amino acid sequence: CAISIRDTGELFF.

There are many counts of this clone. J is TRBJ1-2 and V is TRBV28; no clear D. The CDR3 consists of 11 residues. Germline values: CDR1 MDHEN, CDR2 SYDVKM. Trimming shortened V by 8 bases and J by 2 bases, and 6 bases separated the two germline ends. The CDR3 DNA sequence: TGTGCCAGCGAGGGCAACTATGGCTACACCTTC. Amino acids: CASEGNYGYTF.

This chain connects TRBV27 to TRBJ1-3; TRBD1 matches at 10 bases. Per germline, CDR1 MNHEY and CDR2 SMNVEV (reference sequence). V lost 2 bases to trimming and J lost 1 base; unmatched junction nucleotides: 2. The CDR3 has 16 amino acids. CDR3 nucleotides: TGTGCCAGCAGTTTAGGACAGGGGGATTCTGGAAACACCATATATTTT. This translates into CASSLGQGDSGNTIYF.

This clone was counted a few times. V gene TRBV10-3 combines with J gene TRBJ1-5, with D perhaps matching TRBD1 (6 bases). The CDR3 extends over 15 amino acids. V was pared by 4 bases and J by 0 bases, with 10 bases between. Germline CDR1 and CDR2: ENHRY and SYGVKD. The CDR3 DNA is TGTGCCATCAGTGGGGGGGCAGATAGCAATCAGCCCCAGCATTTT. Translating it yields CAISGGADSNQPQHF.

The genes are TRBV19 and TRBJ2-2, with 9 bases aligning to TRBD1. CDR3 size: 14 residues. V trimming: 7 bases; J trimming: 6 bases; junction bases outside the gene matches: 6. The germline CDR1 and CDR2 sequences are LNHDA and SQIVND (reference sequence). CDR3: CASKADRGSGELFF. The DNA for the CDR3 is TGTGCCAGTAAAGCGGACAGGGGATCCGGGGAGCTGTTTTTT.

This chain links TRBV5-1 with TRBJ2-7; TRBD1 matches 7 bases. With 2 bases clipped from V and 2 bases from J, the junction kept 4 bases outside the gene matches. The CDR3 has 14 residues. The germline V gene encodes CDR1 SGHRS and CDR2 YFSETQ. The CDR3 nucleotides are TGCGCCAGCAGCTTACCCGGGACAGCCTACGAGCAGTACTTC. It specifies CASSLPGTAYEQYF.

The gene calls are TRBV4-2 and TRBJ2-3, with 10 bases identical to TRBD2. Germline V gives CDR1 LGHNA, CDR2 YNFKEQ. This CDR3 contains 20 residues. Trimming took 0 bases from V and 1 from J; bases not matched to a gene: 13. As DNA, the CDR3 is TGTGCCAGCAGCCAAGAGGTCCTAGCGGGAGCGAGGGGGGGCACAGATACGCAGTATTTT. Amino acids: CASSQEVLAGARGGTDTQYF.

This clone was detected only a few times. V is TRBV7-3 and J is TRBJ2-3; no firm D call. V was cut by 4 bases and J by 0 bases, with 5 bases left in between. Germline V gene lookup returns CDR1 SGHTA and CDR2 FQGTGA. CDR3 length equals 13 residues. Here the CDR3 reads CASSSHSTDTQYF. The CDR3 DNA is TGTGCCAGCAGCTCACATAGCACAGATACGCAGTATTTT.

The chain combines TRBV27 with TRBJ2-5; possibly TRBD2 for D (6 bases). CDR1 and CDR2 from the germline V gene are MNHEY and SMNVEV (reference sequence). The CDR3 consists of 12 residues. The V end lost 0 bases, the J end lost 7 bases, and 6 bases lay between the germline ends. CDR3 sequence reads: CASSLSEGTQYF. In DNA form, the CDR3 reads TGTGCCAGCAGTTTATCGGAGGGGACCCAGTACTTC.

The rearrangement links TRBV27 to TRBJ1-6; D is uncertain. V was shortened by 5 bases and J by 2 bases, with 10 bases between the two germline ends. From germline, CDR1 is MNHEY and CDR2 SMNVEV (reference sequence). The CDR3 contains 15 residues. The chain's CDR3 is CASSLRPTYNSPLHF. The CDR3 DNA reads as TGTGCCAGCAGTCTACGCCCGACCTATAATTCACCCCTCCACTTT.

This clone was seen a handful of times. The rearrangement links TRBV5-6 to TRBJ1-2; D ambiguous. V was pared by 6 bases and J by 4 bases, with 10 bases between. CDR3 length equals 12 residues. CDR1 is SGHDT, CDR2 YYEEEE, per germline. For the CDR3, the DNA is TGTGCCAGCACCAACCTGGGCTATGGCTACACCTTC. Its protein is CASTNLGYGYTF.

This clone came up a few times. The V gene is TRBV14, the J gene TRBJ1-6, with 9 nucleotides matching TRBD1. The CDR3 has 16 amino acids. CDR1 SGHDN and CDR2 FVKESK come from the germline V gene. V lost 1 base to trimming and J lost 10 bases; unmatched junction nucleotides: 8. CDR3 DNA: TGTGCCAGCAGCCAAGCCGGGACAGGGCTGGAATCACCCCTCCACTTT. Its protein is CASSQAGTGLESPLHF.

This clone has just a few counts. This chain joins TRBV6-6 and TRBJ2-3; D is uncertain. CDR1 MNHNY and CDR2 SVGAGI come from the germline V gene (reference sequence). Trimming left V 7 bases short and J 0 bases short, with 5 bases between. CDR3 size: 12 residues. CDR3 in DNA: TGTGCCAGCAAGGAGAGCACAGATACGCAGTATTTT. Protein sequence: CASKESTDTQYF.

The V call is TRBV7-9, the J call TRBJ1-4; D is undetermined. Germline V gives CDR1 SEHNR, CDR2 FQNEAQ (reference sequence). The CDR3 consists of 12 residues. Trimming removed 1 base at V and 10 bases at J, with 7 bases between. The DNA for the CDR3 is TGTGCCAGCAGCTTAGGGGAGGGAAAACTGTTTTTT. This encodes CASSLGEGKLFF.

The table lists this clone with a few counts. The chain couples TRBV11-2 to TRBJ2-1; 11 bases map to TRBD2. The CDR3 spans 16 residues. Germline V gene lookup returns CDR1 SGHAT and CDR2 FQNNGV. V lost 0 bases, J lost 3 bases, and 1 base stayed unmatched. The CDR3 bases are TGTGCCAGCAGCTTAGAACTAGCGGGGGACTACAATGAGCAGTTCTTC. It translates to CASSLELAGDYNEQFF.

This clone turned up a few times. This chain's CDR3 is CASSPHSGRETQYF. DNA of the CDR3: TGTGCCAGCAGCCCACATAGCGGGAGGGAGACCCAGTACTTC. The V call is TRBV7-9, the J call TRBJ2-5; 10 bases match TRBD2. CDR3 size: 14 residues. Germline CDR1 SEHNR, CDR2 FQNEAQ (reference sequence). The ends lost 5 bases at V and 5 bases at J; junction bases unmatched: 5.

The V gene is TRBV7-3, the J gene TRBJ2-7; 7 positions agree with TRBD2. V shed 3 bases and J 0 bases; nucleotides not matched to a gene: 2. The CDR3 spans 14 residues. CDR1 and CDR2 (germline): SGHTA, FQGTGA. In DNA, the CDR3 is TGTGCCAGCAGCTTTTCGGGGGGCTCCTACGAGCAGTACTTC. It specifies CASSFSGGSYEQYF.